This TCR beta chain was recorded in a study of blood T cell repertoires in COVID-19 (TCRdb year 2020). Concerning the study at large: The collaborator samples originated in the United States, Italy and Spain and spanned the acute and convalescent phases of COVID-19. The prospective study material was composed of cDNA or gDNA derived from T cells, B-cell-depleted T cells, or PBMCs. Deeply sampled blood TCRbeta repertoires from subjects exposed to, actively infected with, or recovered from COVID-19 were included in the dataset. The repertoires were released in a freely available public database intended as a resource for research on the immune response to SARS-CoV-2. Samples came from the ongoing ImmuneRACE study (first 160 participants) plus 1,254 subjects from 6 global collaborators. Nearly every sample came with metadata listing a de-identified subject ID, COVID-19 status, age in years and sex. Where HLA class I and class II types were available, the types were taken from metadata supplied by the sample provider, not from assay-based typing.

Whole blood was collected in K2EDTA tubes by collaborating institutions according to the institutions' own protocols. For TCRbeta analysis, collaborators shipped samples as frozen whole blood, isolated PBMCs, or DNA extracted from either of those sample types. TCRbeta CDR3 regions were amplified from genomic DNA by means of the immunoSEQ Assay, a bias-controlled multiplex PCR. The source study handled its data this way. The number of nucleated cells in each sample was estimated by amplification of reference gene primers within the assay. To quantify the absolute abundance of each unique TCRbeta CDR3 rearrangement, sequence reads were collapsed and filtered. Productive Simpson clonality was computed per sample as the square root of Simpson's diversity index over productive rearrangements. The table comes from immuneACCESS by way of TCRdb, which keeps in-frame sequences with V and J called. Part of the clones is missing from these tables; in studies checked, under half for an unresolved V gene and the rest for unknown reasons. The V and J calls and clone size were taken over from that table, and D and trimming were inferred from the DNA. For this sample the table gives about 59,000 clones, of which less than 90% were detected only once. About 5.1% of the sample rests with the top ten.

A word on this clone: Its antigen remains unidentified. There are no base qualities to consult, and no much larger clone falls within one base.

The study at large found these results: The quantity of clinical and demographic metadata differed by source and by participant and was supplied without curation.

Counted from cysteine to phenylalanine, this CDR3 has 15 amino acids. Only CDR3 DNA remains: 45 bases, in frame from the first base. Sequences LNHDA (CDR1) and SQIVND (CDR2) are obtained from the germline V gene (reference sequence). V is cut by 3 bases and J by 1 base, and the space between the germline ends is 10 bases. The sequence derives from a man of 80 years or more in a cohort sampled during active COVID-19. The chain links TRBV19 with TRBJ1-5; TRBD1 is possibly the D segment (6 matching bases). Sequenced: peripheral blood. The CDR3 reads CASSIGQGSNQPQHF. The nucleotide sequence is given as TGTGCCAGTAGTATCGGCCAGGGGAGCAATCAGCCCCAGCATTTT.